This T cell receptor (beta chain) was found in a study of T cells expressing NK-cell markers. Study-wide background: Seven sequenced donors out of eight were HCMV-seropositive, one seronegative. Study-level points and caveats: Of CD8+ T cells, about 1.0-8% belonged to dominant NKG2C+ clonotypes in five to seven donors. Whether the expanded NKG2C+ T cell clones recognized HCMV remained unclear.

CDR1 and CDR2 from the germline V gene are SGHVS and FQNEAQ. The CDR3 contains 17 residues. For this clonotype: Its matching antigen is unknown.

TCR beta cDNA was generated via 5'RACE template switching incorporating UMIs. No DNA is given; TCRdb re-called the 5' RACE reads and lists each CDR3 protein once. This sample's table reports 150,000 to 180,000 distinct CDR3 sequences. Sequencing used blood T cells: a sorted CD56 or NKG2C T cell subset, CD4+ or CD8+ T cells, or bulk PBMC T cells (not recorded which). The V gene is TRBV7-8, the J gene TRBJ2-4; as DNA is missing, the TRBD2 call by TCRdb cannot be tested. The TCR originated in a woman between 50 and 59 years old in good health. This CDR3 is CASSLQIPRGRTDIQYF.